These 7 T cell receptor beta chains originate from one sample sequenced in a study of regulatory T cells in long-lasting Graves disease. The authors built TCR beta libraries using iRepertoire HTBI primers and Arm-PCR of CDR3 regions. TCRdb ran MiXCR on the multiplex PCR reads and lists one entry per CDR3 protein. The sample consists of roughly 470,000 distinct CDR3 sequences, 20% of them appearing once. Time point reported: persistent/refractory GD, antithyroid drugs over 5 years with positive TRAb. TCR sequences were obtained from RNA taken from PBMCs. Specimen: peripheral blood mononuclear cells (PBMCs), collected when the disease was refractory, from a patient treated with antithyroid drugs. These receptors were obtained from a female donor with Graves disease.

The V and J genes are TRBV14 and TRBJ2-7; TRBD1 matches 9 bases. V shed 1 base and J 3 bases; nucleotides not matched to a gene: 10. The CDR3 consists of 17 residues. Germline V CDR1 and CDR2: SGHDN, FVKESK. DNA for the CDR3: TGTGCCAGCAGCCAAGGGGGAGGACAGGGGACCAACTACGAGCAGTACTTC. It specifies CASSQGGGQGTNYEQYF.

This sequence joins TRBV7-9 and TRBJ1-1, with 9 bases lining up with TRBD1. Germline CDR1 reads SEHNR; CDR2 reads FQNEAQ (reference sequence). Trimming took 5 bases from V and 4 from J; bases not matched to a gene: 17. This CDR3 spans 18 amino acids. The CDR3 DNA reads TGTGCCAGCAGCGAACCGGGACAGGGTAGGGTGTTGAGCACTGAAGCTTTCTTT. This translates into CASSEPGQGRVLSTEAFF. The whole variable domain, remainder taken from reference TRBV7-9 and TRBJ1-1, is DTGVSQNPRHKITKRGQNVTFRCDPISEHNRLYWYRQTLGQGPEFLTYFQNEAQLEKSRLLSDRFSAERPKGSFSTLEIQRTEQGDSAMYLCASSEPGQGRVLSTEAFFGQGTRLTVV.

CDR3 nucleotides: TGTGCCTGGAAATGGGGGGACAGCTTATGGGCCGAGCAGTACTTC. Residues: CAWKWGDSLWAEQYF. The rearrangement joins TRBV30 to TRBJ2-7; TRBD1 is a possible D gene (7 bases). The CDR3 is 15 residues long. V lost 4 bases and J lost 6, with 22 bases in between. The V gene's germline CDR1 is GTSNPN and CDR2 SVGIG (reference sequence).

The rearrangement links TRBV19 to TRBJ1-4; a weak D match, TRBD1 (6 bases). V lost 4 bases and J lost 7, with 19 bases in between. Germline V gene lookup returns CDR1 LNHDA and CDR2 SQIVND (reference sequence). The CDR3 runs 16 residues. CDR3 protein: CASSTDRPVTGEKLFF. The CDR3 bases are TGTGCCAGTAGTACCGACAGGCCTGTTACGGGTGAAAAACTGTTTTTT.

The chain carries TRBV7-3 and TRBJ2-6; D gene uncertain. The CDR3 consists of 14 residues. Germline loops: CDR1 SGHTA, CDR2 FQGTGA. V was pared by 7 bases and J by 1 base, with 8 bases between. CDR3 nucleotide sequence: TGTGCCAGCACCTACGGTTCTGGGGCCAACGTCCTGACTTTC. Amino acids: CASTYGSGANVLTF.

With regard to this clonotype: With a much larger clone just one base away, this may be a read error. V is TRBV6-9 and J is TRBJ1-1; unclear D gene. The germline CDR1 and CDR2 sequences are MNHGY and SVAAGI. V was trimmed by 3 bases and J by 1 base, leaving 12 bases between them. The length of the CDR3 is 15 residues. The CDR3 loop reads CASSYYLVPNTEAFF. The CDR3 DNA is TGTGCCAGCAGTTACTACCTGGTCCCGAACACTGAAGCTTTCTTT.

The table lists this clonotype with many counts. The chain employs TRBV6-1 and TRBJ1-2; unclear D gene. The germline V and J ends were trimmed by 5 bases and 6 bases, with 13 bases remaining between them. The germline V gene has CDR1 MNHNS and CDR2 SASEGT. The CDR3 consists of 13 residues. The CDR3 region has the DNA TGTGCCAGCAGTCCCAACGATCGTGATGGCTACACCTTC. Protein: CASSPNDRDGYTF.